A single T cell receptor beta chain is shown here with its context. The record originates from a study of blood T cell repertoires in COVID-19. About the study: The United States, Italy and Spain supplied acute and convalescent COVID-19 samples. Sample material is recorded as cDNA or gDNA derived from T cells, B-cell-depleted T cells, or PBMCs.

Original handling: By means of reference gene primer amplification, nucleated cell counts were estimated. TCRdb's copy holds only in-frame clones and misses some; the assay was immunoSEQ multiplex PCR. The V and J calls and clone size were taken over from that table, and D and trimming were inferred from the DNA. The sample records more than 300,000 clones, more than 80% being singletons. This CDR3 has 12 amino acids. V lost 4 bases and J lost 4, with 5 bases in between. This sequence was found in a young man who had recovered from COVID-19. The rearrangement joins TRBV12-3 or TRBV12-4 to TRBJ2-1; D call uncertain. Sequenced sample: peripheral blood. The CDR3 nucleotides read TGTGCCAGCAGTTCCCTATACAATGAGCAGTTCTTC. Residues: CASSSLYNEQFF.